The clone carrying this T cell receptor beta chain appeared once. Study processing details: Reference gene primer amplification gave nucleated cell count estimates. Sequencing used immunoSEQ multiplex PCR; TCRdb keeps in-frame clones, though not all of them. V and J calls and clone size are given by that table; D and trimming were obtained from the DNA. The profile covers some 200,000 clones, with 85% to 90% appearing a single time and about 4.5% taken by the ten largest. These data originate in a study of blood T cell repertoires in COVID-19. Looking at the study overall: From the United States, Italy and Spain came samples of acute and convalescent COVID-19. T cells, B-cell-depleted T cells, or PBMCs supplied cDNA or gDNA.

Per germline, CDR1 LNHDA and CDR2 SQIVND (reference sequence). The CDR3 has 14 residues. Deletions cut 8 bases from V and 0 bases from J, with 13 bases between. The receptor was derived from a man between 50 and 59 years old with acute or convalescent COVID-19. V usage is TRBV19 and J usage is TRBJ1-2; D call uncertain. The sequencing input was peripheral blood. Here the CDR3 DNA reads TGTGCCAGTGAGAAGATACCTTCTAACTATGGCTACACCTTC. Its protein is CASEKIPSNYGYTF.